The entry that follows covers one TCR beta chain sequence. Trimming stripped 2 bases from V and 5 bases from J, with 13 bases between. The CDR3 totals 14 residues. Germline assignment: CDR1 DFQATT and CDR2 SNEGSKA (reference sequence). The data are from a study of T cells after yellow fever vaccination. Looking at the study overall: SMART-Seq v4 Ultra Low Input handled preparation of low-cell-number fractions.

In making TCR cDNA, 5'RACE template switching added a universal primer site and UMIs to it. One entry per CDR3 protein, called by TCRdb with MiXCR from the 5' RACE reads. The sample carries more than 80,000 distinct CDR3 sequences, about 6% recorded once. The chain employs TRBV20-1 and TRBJ2-1, with a possible D match to TRBD2 (6 bases). The sample consisted of CD8+ T cells sorted from PBMCs, taken 10 days after the yellow fever booster vaccination. The sequence was obtained from a young man who received the YFV17D yellow fever vaccine. The CDR3 here is CSARSGRGNNEQFF. CDR3 DNA: TGCAGTGCTAGAAGCGGGCGCGGCAACAATGAGCAGTTCTTC.